This TCR beta chain originates from a study of blood T cell repertoires in COVID-19. Study at large: Italy, Spain and the United States were the sources of the convalescent and acute COVID-19 samples. In each case, the material was cDNA or gDNA derived from T cells, B-cell-depleted T cells, or PBMCs.

The assay was immunoSEQ multiplex PCR, and TCRdb's table has in-frame clones only and misses some. The profile shows hundreds of thousands of clones, roughly 88% of them singletons. The germline V gene encodes CDR1 SGHDN and CDR2 FVKESK. The CDR3 spans 17 residues. Trimming took 4 bases from V and 2 from J; bases not matched to a gene: 9. The table lists this clone with a few counts. The rearrangement joins TRBV14 to TRBJ2-3; 10 bases agree with TRBD2. The sequenced material came from peripheral blood. This receptor was taken from a woman aged 30 to 39 with acute or convalescent COVID-19. CDR3 coding DNA: TGTGCCAGCAGCCCGCGGCAGCGGGAGGGCCTCACAGATACGCAGTATTTT. This sequence encodes CASSPRQREGLTDTQYF.